These T cell receptor beta chains were read from a single sample in a study of control samples from healthy donors and cancer patients. Produced via immunoSEQ multiplex PCR; TCRdb's table is partial and in-frame only. Of about 110,000 clones detected, 82% appear once; the ten largest clones hold 6.5%. What was sequenced was blood. These TCRs come from a man aged 18 to 29 in good health. The CDR3 runs from the conserved cysteine through the conserved F or W. A D gene is named only where the DNA matches it firmly. Size values are once, few and many counts, or a class for expanded clones, and some rows have none.

length: 13
V: TRBV27
size: many
D: TRBD1
J: TRBJ1-2
CDR3: CASSFGQGWGYTF
DNA: TGTGCCAGCAGTTTCGGACAGGGATGGGGCTACACCTTC

length: 20
V: TRBV4-2
size: NA
D: TRBD2
J: TRBJ2-2
CDR3: CASSQHPLAGAASNTGELFF
DNA: TGTGCCAGCAGCCAACACCCCCTAGCGGGGGCCGCCTCGAACACCGGGGAGCTGTTTTTT

length: 12
V: TRBV7-4
size: once
D: NA
J: TRBJ1-6
CDR3: CASSPPNSPLHF
DNA: TGTGCCAGCAGCCCCCCTAATTCACCCCTCCACTTT

length: 14
V: TRBV5-5
size: NA
D: TRBD1
J: TRBJ1-4
CDR3: CASSPQGDGEKLFF
DNA: TGTGCCAGCAGCCCTCAGGGGGATGGTGAAAAACTGTTTTTT

length: 14
V: TRBV30
size: once
D: NA
J: TRBJ1-5
CDR3: CAWSVSSRNQPQHF
DNA: TGTGCCTGGAGTGTTTCGAGCAGGAATCAGCCCCAGCATTTT

length: 14
V: TRBV7-2
size: NA
D: NA
J: TRBJ2-1
CDR3: CASSLVLGGLEQFF
DNA: TGTGCCAGCAGCTTAGTTCTCGGCGGACTTGAGCAGTTCTTC

length: 14
V: TRBV28
size: NA
D: TRBD1
J: TRBJ2-7
CDR3: CASSFPRDRYEQYF
DNA: TGTGCCAGCAGTTTCCCCCGGGACAGATACGAGCAGTACTTC

length: 15
V: TRBV30
size: few
D: NA
J: TRBJ2-7
CDR3: CAWNHNSGSSYEQYF
DNA: TGTGCCTGGAACCATAACTCGGGGAGCTCCTACGAGCAGTACTTC

length: 11
V: TRBV20-1
size: NA
D: NA
J: TRBJ2-5
CDR3: CSAAHQETQYF
DNA: TGCAGTGCTGCACACCAAGAGACCCAGTACTTC

length: 18
V: TRBV5-8
size: NA
D: NA
J: TRBJ2-4
CDR3: CASSSLPPTQAAKNIQYF
DNA: TGTGCCAGCAGCTCGCTCCCGCCTACCCAGGCGGCCAAAAACATTCAGTACTTC

length: 14
V: TRBV30
size: NA
D: NA
J: TRBJ2-7
CDR3: CAWSVLFGAYEQYF
DNA: TGTGCCTGGAGTGTACTCTTTGGGGCCTACGAGCAGTACTTC

length: 13
V: TRBV5-4
size: NA
D: NA
J: TRBJ2-5
CDR3: CASSSGPQETQYF
DNA: TGTGCCAGCAGCTCGGGACCTCAAGAGACCCAGTACTTC

length: 18
V: TRBV6-2/TRBV6-3
size: NA
D: TRBD2
J: TRBJ2-3
CDR3: CASSYERSGGTSTDTQYF
DNA: TGTGCCAGCAGTTACGAAAGGAGCGGGGGGACTAGCACAGATACGCAGTATTTT

length: 19
V: TRBV7-2
size: NA
D: TRBD2
J: TRBJ2-1
CDR3: CASSLGRDTGLAGGNKQFF
DNA: TGTGCCAGCAGCTTAGGTCGGGACACTGGACTAGCGGGGGGGAACAAGCAGTTCTTC

length: 15
V: TRBV28
size: NA
D: NA
J: TRBJ1-2
CDR3: CASSLPLPAAGGYTF
DNA: TGTGCCAGCAGTCTCCCACTTCCGGCCGCCGGCGGCTACACCTTC

length: 13
V: TRBV19
size: NA
D: TRBD1
J: TRBJ2-1
CDR3: CASSNQGAHEQFF
DNA: TGTGCCAGTAGTAACCAGGGGGCCCATGAGCAGTTCTTC

length: 13
V: TRBV7-2
size: once
D: NA
J: TRBJ1-1
CDR3: CASSPGVAVKSFF
DNA: TGTGCCAGCAGCCCGGGGGTGGCGGTGAAATCTTTCTTT

length: 18
V: TRBV18
size: NA
D: NA
J: TRBJ1-6
CDR3: CASSPYQGVGTYNSPLHF
DNA: TGTGCCAGCTCACCATACCAGGGTGTGGGGACCTATAATTCACCCCTCCACTTT

length: 16
V: TRBV4-3
size: NA
D: TRBD1
J: TRBJ2-5
CDR3: CASSQDGTGIVETQYF
DNA: TGCGCCAGCAGCCAAGATGGGACAGGGATTGTAGAGACCCAGTACTTC

length: 15
V: TRBV9
size: NA
D: TRBD1
J: TRBJ1-5
CDR3: CASSLTGVSNQPQHF
DNA: TGTGCCAGCAGCTTGACAGGGGTCAGCAATCAGCCCCAGCATTTT

length: 15
V: TRBV6-5
size: NA
D: TRBD1
J: TRBJ2-7
CDR3: CASRGTGGSFYEQYF
DNA: TGTGCCAGCAGGGGAACAGGGGGCAGTTTCTACGAGCAGTACTTC

length: 16
V: TRBV28
size: NA
D: TRBD1
J: TRBJ2-3
CDR3: CASSLSGGGATDTQYF
DNA: TGTGCCAGCAGTTTGTCAGGGGGCGGGGCCACAGATACGCAGTATTTT

length: 14
V: TRBV5-1
size: NA
D: NA
J: TRBJ2-3
CDR3: CASMAGTVEYTQYF
DNA: TGCGCCAGCATGGCCGGGACTGTCGAGTATACGCAGTATTTT

length: 14
V: TRBV24-1
size: NA
D: TRBD1
J: TRBJ2-7
CDR3: CATSDPGTGNEQYF
DNA: TGTGCCACCAGTGATCCAGGGACAGGGAACGAGCAGTACTTC

length: 14
V: TRBV10-2
size: NA
D: NA
J: TRBJ2-7
CDR3: CATRAIKRSYEQYF
DNA: TGCGCCACCCGGGCCATCAAAAGGTCCTACGAGCAGTACTTC

length: 14
V: TRBV6-5
size: NA
D: NA
J: TRBJ1-4
CDR3: CALEGRGGNEKLFF
DNA: TGTGCCCTGGAGGGAAGGGGTGGTAATGAAAAACTGTTTTTT

length: 11
V: TRBV7-9
size: NA
D: NA
J: TRBJ1-1
CDR3: CASSRNTEAFF
DNA: TGTGCCAGCAGCAGGAACACTGAAGCTTTCTTT

length: 15
V: TRBV3-1/TRBV3-2
size: NA
D: NA
J: TRBJ2-3
CDR3: CASSPPGPFTDTQYF
DNA: TGTGCCAGCAGCCCCCCCGGACCCTTCACAGATACGCAGTATTTT

length: 14
V: TRBV28
size: NA
D: NA
J: TRBJ1-5
CDR3: CASRPTGSNQPQHF
DNA: TGTGCCAGCAGACCGACGGGTAGCAATCAGCCCCAGCATTTT

length: 17
V: TRBV4-2
size: NA
D: TRBD2
J: TRBJ2-5
CDR3: CASSQVAGGIVPETQYF
DNA: TGTGCCAGCAGCCAAGTTGCGGGGGGTATAGTTCCAGAGACCCAGTACTTC

length: 15
V: TRBV19
size: few
D: NA
J: TRBJ2-2
CDR3: CASSLPAAGAGELFF
DNA: TGTGCCAGTAGTCTCCCCGCGGCGGGTGCGGGGGAGCTGTTTTTT

length: 14
V: TRBV5-8
size: NA
D: NA
J: TRBJ2-5
CDR3: CASSWWAVQETQYF
DNA: TGTGCCAGCAGCTGGTGGGCCGTGCAAGAGACCCAGTACTTC

length: 13
V: TRBV6-5
size: NA
D: NA
J: TRBJ2-3
CDR3: CASRSLLGDTQYF
DNA: TGTGCCAGCAGAAGCCTCCTCGGGGATACGCAGTATTTT

length: 14
V: TRBV21-1
size: NA
D: NA
J: TRBJ2-1
CDR3: CASSKGFRYNEQFF
DNA: TGTGCCAGCAGCAAGGGGTTCCGCTACAATGAGCAGTTCTTC

length: 14
V: TRBV5-1
size: NA
D: NA
J: TRBJ2-1
CDR3: CASSLGQLYNEQFF
DNA: TGCGCCAGCAGCTTGGGACAGCTCTACAATGAGCAGTTCTTC

length: 11
V: TRBV6-1
size: NA
D: NA
J: TRBJ1-1
CDR3: CASSDWAEAFF
DNA: TGTGCCAGCAGTGATTGGGCTGAAGCTTTCTTT

length: 18
V: TRBV5-4
size: once
D: TRBD2
J: TRBJ2-7
CDR3: CASSLGFGASGGSYEQYF
DNA: TGTGCCAGCAGCTTGGGTTTTGGCGCTAGCGGGGGATCCTACGAGCAGTACTTC

length: 12
V: TRBV6-6
size: NA
D: NA
J: TRBJ2-2
CDR3: CASCGPNGELFF
DNA: TGTGCCAGCTGCGGGCCGAACGGGGAGCTGTTTTTT

length: 15
V: TRBV4-1
size: NA
D: NA
J: TRBJ2-3
CDR3: CASSQAVGAFDTQYF
DNA: TGCGCCAGCAGCCAAGCCGTAGGGGCCTTCGATACGCAGTATTTT

length: 12
V: TRBV6-6
size: NA
D: NA
J: TRBJ2-5
CDR3: CASSSGVETQYF
DNA: TGTGCCAGCAGTTCAGGGGTAGAGACCCAGTACTTC

length: 16
V: TRBV24-1
size: NA
D: TRBD2
J: TRBJ2-3
CDR3: CATSDRGRGGKDTQYF
DNA: TGTGCCACCAGCGATAGGGGCCGGGGAGGGAAAGATACGCAGTATTTT

length: 12
V: TRBV6-5
size: NA
D: NA
J: TRBJ1-6
CDR3: CASWMRNSPLHF
DNA: TGTGCCAGCTGGATGAGGAATTCACCCCTCCACTTT

length: 17
V: TRBV5-1
size: few
D: TRBD1
J: TRBJ1-1
CDR3: CASSLGQGARGRTEAFF
DNA: TGCGCCAGCAGCTTGGGGCAGGGGGCTAGGGGACGCACTGAAGCTTTCTTT

length: 13
V: TRBV5-1
size: NA
D: NA
J: TRBJ2-5
CDR3: CASGLAGRSAQYF
DNA: TGCGCCAGCGGTCTTGCGGGTCGGTCGGCCCAGTACTTC

length: 13
V: TRBV3-1/TRBV3-2
size: NA
D: NA
J: TRBJ2-1
CDR3: CASSQGGDNEQFF
DNA: TGTGCCAGCAGCCAAGGGGGGGACAATGAGCAGTTCTTC

length: 13
V: TRBV14
size: NA
D: NA
J: TRBJ1-1
CDR3: CASSQEPHTEAFF
DNA: TGTGCCAGCAGCCAAGAACCCCACACTGAAGCTTTCTTT

length: 13
V: TRBV5-1
size: NA
D: NA
J: TRBJ2-2
CDR3: CASSLDRTEELFF
DNA: TGCGCCAGCAGCTTGGATCGGACAGAGGAGCTGTTTTTT

length: 14
V: TRBV15
size: NA
D: NA
J: TRBJ1-2
CDR3: CATSRDSGNYGYTF
DNA: TGTGCCACCAGCAGAGATTCCGGGAACTATGGCTACACCTTC

length: 16
V: TRBV28
size: NA
D: TRBD1
J: TRBJ1-3
CDR3: CASSLTGGWSGNTIYF
DNA: TGTGCCAGCAGTTTAACAGGGGGCTGGTCTGGAAACACCATATATTTT

length: 15
V: TRBV5-1
size: NA
D: NA
J: TRBJ1-4
CDR3: CASSLGQGPNEKLFF
DNA: TGCGCCAGCAGCTTGGGTCAGGGTCCTAATGAAAAACTGTTTTTT

length: 19
V: TRBV18
size: NA
D: TRBD1
J: TRBJ2-3
CDR3: CASSPSDRDVSFGTDTQYF
DNA: TGTGCCAGCTCCCCCTCCGACAGGGATGTAAGTTTCGGCACAGATACGCAGTATTTT

length: 15
V: TRBV6-1
size: once
D: NA
J: TRBJ1-3
CDR3: CASSEDRKAGNTIYF
DNA: TGTGCCAGCAGTGAAGATCGAAAGGCTGGAAACACCATATATTTT

length: 16
V: TRBV5-5
size: NA
D: NA
J: TRBJ2-5
CDR3: CASSLASTPQQGTQYF
DNA: TGTGCCAGCAGCTTGGCCTCGACTCCCCAGCAAGGGACCCAGTACTTC

length: 14
V: TRBV7-2
size: NA
D: NA
J: TRBJ2-1
CDR3: CASSWGRNYNEQFF
DNA: TGTGCCAGCAGCTGGGGACGGAATTACAATGAGCAGTTCTTC

length: 11
V: TRBV19
size: few
D: NA
J: TRBJ2-7
CDR3: CASSTHYEQYF
DNA: TGTGCCAGTAGTACTCACTACGAGCAGTACTTC

length: 15
V: TRBV7-2
size: NA
D: NA
J: TRBJ1-1
CDR3: CASTLPRRVGTEAFF
DNA: TGTGCCAGCACCCTCCCTCGGCGGGTAGGCACTGAAGCTTTCTTT

length: 19
V: TRBV6-4
size: NA
D: TRBD2
J: TRBJ2-1
CDR3: CASSRLAGGDIISYNEQFF
DNA: TGTGCCAGCAGCCGACTAGCGGGGGGGGACATTATCTCCTACAATGAGCAGTTCTTC

length: 17
V: TRBV5-1
size: NA
D: TRBD2
J: TRBJ2-3
CDR3: CASSKGELAGLTDTQYF
DNA: TGCGCCAGCAGCAAAGGGGAGCTAGCGGGCCTCACAGATACGCAGTATTTT

length: 13
V: TRBV10-2
size: NA
D: NA
J: TRBJ2-6
CDR3: CASSALGANVLTF
DNA: TGCGCCAGCAGCGCTTTAGGGGCCAACGTCCTGACTTTC